Following are 25 T cell receptor beta chains from one sample sequenced in a study of cytomegalovirus exposure and HLA in healthy donors. Sequenced by immunoSEQ multiplex PCR; TCRdb stores in-frame clones only, minus some. The table records fewer than 350,000 clones, 85% to 90% of them present only once. The sequencing sample was made of PBMCs. The receptors here all came from a woman younger than 35 in good health and CMV-seronegative.

The chain employs TRBV4-1 and TRBJ2-7; D possibly corresponds to TRBD1 (6 bases). Trimming shortened V by 3 bases and J by 4 bases, and 19 bases separated the two germline ends. From germline, CDR1 is MGHRA and CDR2 YSYEKL. This CDR3 is 16 amino acids long. The CDR3 is CASSHRGPYTEYEQYF. CDR3 nucleotides: TGCGCCAGCAGCCACAGGGGTCCCTATACAGAATACGAGCAGTACTTC.

This chain joins TRBV5-4 and TRBJ1-5; D possibly corresponds to TRBD1 (5 bases). Germline CDR1 and CDR2: SGHNT and YYREEE (reference sequence). The CDR3 spans 14 residues. Deletions cut 4 bases from V and 4 bases from J, with 12 bases between. The CDR3 nucleotides are TGTGCCAGCAGCCCGACAGTGACTAATCAGCCCCAGCATTTT. The encoded protein is CASSPTVTNQPQHF.

This chain links TRBV30 with TRBJ1-2; 9 bases map to TRBD1. J was trimmed by 0 bases and V by 7 bases; bases with no gene match: 9. The CDR3 is 15 amino acids. Germline V lookup: CDR1 GTSNPN, CDR2 SVGIG (reference sequence). The CDR3: CASPGQGSANYGYTF. The CDR3 DNA is TGTGCCTCACCGGGACAGGGATCGGCTAACTATGGCTACACCTTC.

The chain carries TRBV7-6 and TRBJ2-5; 9 bases match TRBD2. The V and J ends lost 5 bases and 1 base, in that order; junction bases with no gene match: 11. The germline CDR1 and CDR2 sequences are SGHVS and FNYEAQ. This CDR3 comprises 17 residues. CDR3 coding DNA: TGTGCCAGCAGCCCTTTAGTAGCGGGAGCGCTCCAAGAGACCCAGTACTTC. It is translated as CASSPLVAGALQETQYF.

The chain links TRBV7-2 to TRBJ2-1; the D gene is possibly TRBD2 (5 bases). Looked up from germline, CDR1 is SGHTA and CDR2 is FQGNSA. This CDR3 has 15 residues. Trimming removed 5 bases from V and 0 bases from J, with 11 bases in between. CDR3: CASSRPGSSYNEQFF. As DNA, the CDR3 is TGTGCCAGCAGCCGACCGGGAAGCTCCTACAATGAGCAGTTCTTC.

The V call is TRBV7-9, the J call TRBJ1-5, with D possibly matching TRBD1 (5 bases). The germline V gene encodes CDR1 SEHNR and CDR2 FQNEAQ (reference sequence). The V end lost 2 bases, the J end lost 4 bases, and 12 bases lay between the germline ends. The CDR3 runs 15 residues. The CDR3 sequence is CASSLQGRGNQPQHF. Here the CDR3 DNA reads TGTGCCAGCAGCTTACAGGGAAGGGGTAATCAGCCCCAGCATTTT.

This clone was seen a handful of times. The rearrangement uses TRBV6-1 and TRBJ2-2; no firm D call. Germline V gene sequence: CDR1 MNHNS, CDR2 SASEGT. There are 13 residues in the CDR3. CDR3 DNA sequence: TGTGCGAGTATCGGTGTTAACACCGGGGAGCTGTTTTTT. Protein sequence: CASIGVNTGELFF.

This clone occurred once. This chain links TRBV9 with TRBJ2-1, with 10 nucleotides matching TRBD2. V was pared by 4 bases and J by 9 bases, with 13 bases of the junction left unmatched. Germline lookup yields CDR1 SGDLS and CDR2 YYNGEE. This CDR3 spans 16 amino acids. CDR3 sequence reads: CASSKRTSSGSGEQFF. DNA for the CDR3: TGTGCCAGCAGCAAAAGGACGTCTAGCGGGAGTGGTGAGCAGTTCTTC.

Here the CDR3 reads CASSQDPGGAKAQYF. CDR3 DNA: TGCGCCAGCAGCCAAGATCCGGGGGGGGCGAAGGCCCAGTACTTC. The gene calls are TRBV4-1 and TRBJ2-5; 8 bases fit TRBD2. V gave up 0 bases and J gave up 9 bases; unmatched junction bases: 9. Germline CDR1 reads MGHRA; CDR2 reads YSYEKL. The CDR3 length is 15 residues.

This sequence joins TRBV13 and TRBJ1-2, with 7 bases lining up with TRBD1. V shed 3 bases and J 4 bases; nucleotides not matched to a gene: 5. Germline CDR1 is PRHDT and CDR2 is FYEKMQ (reference sequence). The CDR3 length is 14 residues. CDR3 coding DNA: TGTGCCAGCAGCTTGGGGACAGTTGGCTATGGCTACACCTTC. It encodes CASSLGTVGYGYTF.

V gene TRBV7-8 combines with J gene TRBJ2-3, with D tentatively TRBD2 (7 bases). The CDR3 spans 17 residues. V lost 5 bases and J 6 bases, leaving 24 bases between the germline ends. Germline CDR1 is SGHVS and CDR2 is FQNEAQ. The chain's CDR3 is CASSPRGGGQIRDTQYF. For the CDR3, the DNA is TGTGCCAGCAGCCCCAGAGGGGGAGGGCAAATAAGGGATACGCAGTATTTT.

V and J are TRBV4-1 and TRBJ2-7, with D maybe TRBD2 (5 bases). Trimming took off 2 bases at V and 3 bases at J, with 17 bases between the two ends. Germline CDR1 and CDR2: MGHRA and YSYEKL. The length of the CDR3 is 16 residues. The CDR3 here is CASSQPRGSPYYEQYF. The DNA for the CDR3 is TGCGCCAGCAGCCAACCCCGGGGTAGCCCATACTACGAGCAGTACTTC.

The chain joins TRBV5-1 to TRBJ1-2, with D possibly matching TRBD1 (6 bases). This CDR3 region has 15 residues. Germline lookup yields CDR1 SGHRS and CDR2 YFSETQ. V was shortened by 4 bases and J by 6 bases, with 19 bases between the two germline ends. The CDR3 loop reads CASSPDSLPTDGYTF. Here the CDR3 DNA reads TGCGCCAGCAGCCCGGACAGCCTACCTACGGATGGCTACACCTTC.

The chain links TRBV27 to TRBJ2-1; D not resolved. The germline V gene encodes CDR1 MNHEY and CDR2 SMNVEV (reference sequence). The CDR3 extends over 16 amino acids. Trimming took 2 bases from V and 4 from J, leaving 15 bases between them. CDR3 amino acids: CASSLAGPSIYNEQFF. DNA of the CDR3: TGTGCCAGCAGTTTAGCTGGGCCCTCTATATACAATGAGCAGTTCTTC.

This clone appeared once. The chain joins TRBV27 to TRBJ2-1, with 14 bases lining up with TRBD2. There are 19 residues in the CDR3. The junction had 12 bases not matched to a gene; V was cut back by 5 bases and J by 3 bases. Germline V gene sequence: CDR1 MNHEY, CDR2 SMNVEV (reference sequence). CDR3 amino acids: CASSAGTSGRVTIYNEQFF. In nucleotides, the CDR3 is TGTGCCAGCAGTGCAGGGACTAGCGGGAGAGTTACCATCTACAATGAGCAGTTCTTC.

J is TRBJ2-1 and V is TRBV7-3; 10 bases map to TRBD2. The CDR3 contains 15 residues. Trimming cost V 5 bases and J 7 bases; bases outside gene matches: 8. In germline, CDR1 is SGHTA, CDR2 FQGTGA. CDR3 region: CASSISGRLNNEQFF. Written as DNA, the CDR3 is TGTGCCAGCAGCATTAGCGGGAGGCTTAATAATGAGCAGTTCTTC.

The chain is built from TRBV28 and TRBJ1-1; D unresolved. This CDR3 spans 14 amino acids. V was clipped by 6 bases and J by 3 bases, with 14 bases between them. Germline assignment: CDR1 MDHEN and CDR2 SYDVKM. In DNA, the CDR3 is TGTGCCAGCAGGAATCAGCGGGCAGACACTGAAGCTTTCTTT. Translating it yields CASRNQRADTEAFF.

This clone was seen only a few times. The rearrangement links TRBV19 to TRBJ2-7; D perhaps matches TRBD2 (5 bases). V was cut by 3 bases and J by 6 bases, with 12 bases left in between. Per the germline V gene, CDR1 is LNHDA and CDR2 is SQIVND (reference sequence). This CDR3 region has 13 residues. The chain's CDR3 is CASSITSSGEQYF. For the CDR3, the DNA is TGTGCCAGTAGTATCACTAGTTCAGGCGAGCAGTACTTC.

The chain employs TRBV7-8 and TRBJ2-1; perhaps TRBD1 as D (5 bases). The germline gives CDR1 SGHVS, CDR2 FQNEAQ. Trimming left V 5 bases short and J 6 bases short, with 17 bases between. The CDR3 has 15 amino acids. CDR3 nucleotide sequence: TGTGCCAGCAGCCGCCGGCAGGGTCCCTCCAATGAGCAGTTCTTC. Its translation: CASSRRQGPSNEQFF.

The rearrangement links TRBV13 to TRBJ2-1; TRBD2 aligns across 8 bases. Germline-derived CDR1 and CDR2 are PRHDT and FYEKMQ (reference sequence). V shed 0 bases and J 2 bases; nucleotides not matched to a gene: 6. The CDR3 contains 17 residues. This chain's CDR3 is CASSLGGRGATYNEQFF. The CDR3 nucleotides are TGTGCCAGCAGCTTAGGGGGGCGGGGGGCCACCTACAATGAGCAGTTCTTC.

The chain links TRBV6-1 to TRBJ2-7; 8 bases line up with TRBD2. This CDR3 spans 13 amino acids. The trim removed 5 bases at V and 8 bases at J, leaving 8 bases unmatched. Germline V lookup: CDR1 MNHNS, CDR2 SASEGT. CDR3: CASSSGRRVQQYF. CDR3 in DNA: TGTGCCAGCAGTAGCGGGAGACGGGTGCAGCAGTACTTC.

V gene TRBV18 combines with J gene TRBJ1-2, with D perhaps TRBD1 (5 bases). The CDR3 spans 16 residues. V dropped 0 bases and J dropped 4 bases, with 15 bases sitting between them. CDR1 is KGHSH, CDR2 LQKENI, per germline. CDR3 nucleotides: TGTGCCAGCTCACCACCGAATTTGGCAGGGCGCTATGGCTACACCTTC. This encodes CASSPPNLAGRYGYTF.

The rearrangement links TRBV11-2 to TRBJ2-7; the D gene is possibly TRBD2 (5 bases). CDR1 is SGHAT and CDR2 is FQNNGV in the germline V gene. Trimming removed 0 bases at V and 3 bases at J, with 18 bases between. The CDR3 sequence is 17 residues long. CDR3 DNA sequence: TGTGCCAGCAGCTTAGATAGTGCTAGCTCTATAGTCTACGAGCAGTACTTC. It translates to CASSLDSASSIVYEQYF.

The chain links TRBV2 to TRBJ2-3, with 7 positions matching TRBD2. V lost 8 bases, J lost 5 bases, and 16 bases stayed unmatched. CDR1 is SNHLY and CDR2 is FYNNEI in the germline V gene. The CDR3 sequence is 16 residues long. CDR3 sequence (DNA): TGTGCCAGCCTGTTTTTGCGGGAGCTTTGGGGAGATACGCAGTATTTT. Its translation: CASLFLRELWGDTQYF. The complete variable domain, with remaining parts taken from reference TRBV2 and TRBJ2-3, reads EPEVTQTPSHQVTQMGQEVILRCVPISNHLYFYWYRQILGQKVEFLVSFYNNEISEKSEIFDDQFSVERPDGSNFTLKIRSTKLEDSAMYFCASLFLRELWGDTQYFGPGTRLTVL.

This CDR3 reads CASSLVQGNRYEQFF. As DNA, the CDR3 is TGTGCCAGCAGCTTAGTACAGGGGAATCGTTATGAGCAGTTCTTC. This rearrangement joins TRBV7-2 to TRBJ2-1; 7 nucleotides agree with TRBD1. Looked up from germline, CDR1 is SGHTA and CDR2 is FQGNSA. This CDR3 contains 15 residues. J gave up 8 bases and V 1 base, and 8 bases lay outside the gene matches.